The clone carrying this T cell receptor beta chain came up a few times. A single record per CDR3 protein comes from TCRdb applying MiXCR to the RT-PCR reads. The profile covers about a million distinct CDR3 sequences, with over 15% appearing a single time and under 6.5% taken by the ten largest. The entry originates in a study of patients and donors after allogeneic stem cell transplantation. With 3 bases removed from V and 0 bases from J, the gap between germline ends came to 8 bases. This CDR3 is 14 amino acids long. Specimen: blood, either unsorted or a sorted T cell fraction (not recorded which). This chain uses TRBV12-3 or TRBV12-4 with TRBJ1-2; D is unclear. The receptor was isolated from a human donor who was either an allogeneic HSCT recipient or a stem cell or donor lymphocyte infusion donor (not recorded which). It is not recorded whose cells these are; they may come from a transplant donor. The CDR3 sequence: CASSFAPPNYGYTF. The CDR3, as DNA: TGTGCCAGCAGTTTCGCACCGCCTAACTATGGCTACACCTTC.